The rows below give T cell receptor beta chains drawn from one sample of a study of cytomegalovirus exposure and HLA in healthy donors. Data came from immunoSEQ multiplex PCR; TCRdb stores just in-frame clones and leaves some out. This repertoire shows around 64,000 clones, less than 80% found once; its top ten account for around 2.7%. The source material was PBMCs. These receptors all stem from a woman aged 45-65 years in good health and CMV-seronegative. Both conserved end residues are part of each CDR3. A D gene is named only where the DNA matches it firmly. Only some rows state a clone size, as once, few, many or a class for expanded clones.

>-|-|TRBV27|TRBJ1-4
TGTGCCAGCAGTTTCGGGGGGGACGGAGTAAAACTGTTTTTT
CASSFGGDGVKLFF
>TRBD1|-|TRBV2|TRBJ2-7
TGTGCCATCCGGGACAGCATCTCCTACGAGCAGTACTTC
CAIRDSISYEQYF
>TRBD1|-|TRBV6-1|TRBJ1-4
TGTGCCAGCATTACAGGGGTGGGTGAAAAACTGTTTTTT
CASITGVGEKLFF
>-|few|TRBV4-1|TRBJ1-3
TGCGCCAGCAGCCAACAGGGTTTTTCTGGAAACACCATATATTTT
CASSQQGFSGNTIYF
>-|few|TRBV30|TRBJ2-2
TGTGCCTGCCAGCCGACGGTAGCGGTGACCGGGGAGCTGTTTTTT
CACQPTVAVTGELFF
>TRBD2|-|TRBV4-2|TRBJ2-2
TGTGCCAGCAGCCCTCCCTTAGGGCGGGAGTGGGCCGGGGAGCTGTTTTTT
CASSPPLGREWAGELFF
>TRBD2|-|TRBV27|TRBJ2-1
TGTGCCAGCAGTCCGCGGGAGCCTATATACAATGAGCAGTTCTTC
CASSPREPIYNEQFF
>-|once|TRBV7-7|TRBJ2-3
TGTGCTAGCAGCTTAGGGGGGGACTCAGATACGCAGTATTTT
CASSLGGDSDTQYF
>-|few|TRBV5-1|TRBJ1-5
TGCGCCAGCAGCTTCTCAGGGGCTAACAATCAGCCCCAGCATTTT
CASSFSGANNQPQHF
>-|-|TRBV7-2|TRBJ1-4
TGTGCCAGCAGCCGGGCGGGGGCGCGGGAAAAACTGTTTTTT
CASSRAGAREKLFF
>-|few|TRBV4-3|TRBJ2-1
TGCGCCAGCAGCCAAGGAGGCGGCGTTGCCGATGAGCAGTTCTTC
CASSQGGGVADEQFF
>TRBD1|-|TRBV2|TRBJ1-1
TGTGCCAGCAGTCTACAGGGGTGGGACACTGAAGCTTTCTTT
CASSLQGWDTEAFF
>TRBD2|-|TRBV4-3|TRBJ2-7
TGCGCCAGCAGCCAAACCCGGGGGGTCTACTACGAGCAGTACTTC
CASSQTRGVYYEQYF
>-|few|TRBV7-2|TRBJ1-2
TGTGCCAGCAGCTCCCCACGCGACAGGACCGATGGCTACACCTTC
CASSSPRDRTDGYTF
>TRBD1|-|TRBV4-1|TRBJ1-1
TGCGCCAGCAGCCAGCGGACAGGGGGGTCGGGGGGGACGTGGGAAGCTTTCTTT
CASSQRTGGSGGTWEAFF
>TRBD2|few|TRBV5-8|TRBJ2-3
TGTGCCAGCAGCTTGGGGTCTAGCGGGAGCACAGATACGCAGTATTTT
CASSLGSSGSTDTQYF
>TRBD1|few|TRBV7-6|TRBJ2-7
TGTGCCAGCAGCTTAGCGCTTGGGACAGGGGGCTACGAGCAGTACTTC
CASSLALGTGGYEQYF
>TRBD2|-|TRBV6-5|TRBJ2-3
TGTGCCAGCAGTTACCGGCTAGCGGCTAGCACAGATACGCAGTATTTT
CASSYRLAASTDTQYF
>TRBD1|few|TRBV28|TRBJ2-3
TGTGCCAGCAGTGCCGAGACAGGGGCCCCGGTGGATACGCAGTATTTT
CASSAETGAPVDTQYF
>TRBD2|-|TRBV28|TRBJ2-1
TGTGCCAGCAAAGTGCGGGAGGGCCTTTGGGACGAGAATGAGCAGTTCTTC
CASKVREGLWDENEQFF
>TRBD1|-|TRBV6-5|TRBJ2-7
TGTGCCCGGGCACAGGGGGAGGTAAGTAACGAGCAGTACTTC
CARAQGEVSNEQYF
>TRBD2|-|TRBV6-5|TRBJ2-3
TGTGCCAGCAGTTACGCTAGCGGGGGGGGTGATACGCAGTATTTT
CASSYASGGGDTQYF
>-|-|TRBV18|TRBJ1-3
TGTGCCAGCTCACCACCGGCAGGGCGCTCTGGAAACACCATATATTTT
CASSPPAGRSGNTIYF
>-|-|TRBV18|TRBJ2-7
TGTGCCAGCTCACCGCGCTCAGGCACTCCCTACGAGCAGTACTTC
CASSPRSGTPYEQYF
>TRBD2|-|TRBV5-1|TRBJ2-7
TGCGCCAGCAGCCGGGGCGGGGGTGGGGGCGAGCAGTACTTC
CASSRGGGGGEQYF
>-|few|TRBV11-1|TRBJ2-7
TGTGCCAGCAGCTTCTTTCAACAGTACGAGCAGTACTTC
CASSFFQQYEQYF
>-|few|TRBV11-2|TRBJ2-6
TGTGCCGCTGGCGACAGCTCTGGGGCCAACGTCCTGACTTTC
CAAGDSSGANVLTF
>TRBD1|-|TRBV7-2|TRBJ2-7
TGTGCCAGCAGCTACCGGACAGGGGACTACGAGCAGTACTTC
CASSYRTGDYEQYF
>-|-|TRBV28|TRBJ2-5
TGTGCCAGCAGTTTTACGGGTACTCCGTACTTC
CASSFTGTPYF
>TRBD1|-|TRBV27|TRBJ1-5
TGTGCCAGCAGTTTCCAGGGGGCAAGCAATCAGCCCCAGCATTTT
CASSFQGASNQPQHF
>TRBD2|-|TRBV30|TRBJ2-7
TGTGCCTGGACGCTGGGACTAGCGGGAGTAGAGCAGTACTTC
CAWTLGLAGVEQYF